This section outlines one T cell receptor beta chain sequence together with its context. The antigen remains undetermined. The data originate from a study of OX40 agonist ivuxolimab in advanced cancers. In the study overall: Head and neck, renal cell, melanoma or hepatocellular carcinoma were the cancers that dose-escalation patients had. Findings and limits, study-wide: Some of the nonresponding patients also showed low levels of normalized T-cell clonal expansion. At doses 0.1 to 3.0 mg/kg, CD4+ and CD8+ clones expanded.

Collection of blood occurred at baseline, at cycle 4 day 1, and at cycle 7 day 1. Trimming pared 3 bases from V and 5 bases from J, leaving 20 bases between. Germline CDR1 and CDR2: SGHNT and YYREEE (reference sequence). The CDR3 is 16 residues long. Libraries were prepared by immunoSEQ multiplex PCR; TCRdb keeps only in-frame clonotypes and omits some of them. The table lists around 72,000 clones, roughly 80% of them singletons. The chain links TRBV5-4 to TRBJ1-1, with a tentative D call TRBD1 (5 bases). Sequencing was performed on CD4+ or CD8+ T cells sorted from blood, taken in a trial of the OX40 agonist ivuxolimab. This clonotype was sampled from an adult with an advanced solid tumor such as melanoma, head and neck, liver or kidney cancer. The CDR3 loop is CASSSPISGTWTEAFF. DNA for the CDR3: TGTGCCAGCAGCTCCCCGATATCAGGGACGTGGACTGAAGCTTTCTTT.